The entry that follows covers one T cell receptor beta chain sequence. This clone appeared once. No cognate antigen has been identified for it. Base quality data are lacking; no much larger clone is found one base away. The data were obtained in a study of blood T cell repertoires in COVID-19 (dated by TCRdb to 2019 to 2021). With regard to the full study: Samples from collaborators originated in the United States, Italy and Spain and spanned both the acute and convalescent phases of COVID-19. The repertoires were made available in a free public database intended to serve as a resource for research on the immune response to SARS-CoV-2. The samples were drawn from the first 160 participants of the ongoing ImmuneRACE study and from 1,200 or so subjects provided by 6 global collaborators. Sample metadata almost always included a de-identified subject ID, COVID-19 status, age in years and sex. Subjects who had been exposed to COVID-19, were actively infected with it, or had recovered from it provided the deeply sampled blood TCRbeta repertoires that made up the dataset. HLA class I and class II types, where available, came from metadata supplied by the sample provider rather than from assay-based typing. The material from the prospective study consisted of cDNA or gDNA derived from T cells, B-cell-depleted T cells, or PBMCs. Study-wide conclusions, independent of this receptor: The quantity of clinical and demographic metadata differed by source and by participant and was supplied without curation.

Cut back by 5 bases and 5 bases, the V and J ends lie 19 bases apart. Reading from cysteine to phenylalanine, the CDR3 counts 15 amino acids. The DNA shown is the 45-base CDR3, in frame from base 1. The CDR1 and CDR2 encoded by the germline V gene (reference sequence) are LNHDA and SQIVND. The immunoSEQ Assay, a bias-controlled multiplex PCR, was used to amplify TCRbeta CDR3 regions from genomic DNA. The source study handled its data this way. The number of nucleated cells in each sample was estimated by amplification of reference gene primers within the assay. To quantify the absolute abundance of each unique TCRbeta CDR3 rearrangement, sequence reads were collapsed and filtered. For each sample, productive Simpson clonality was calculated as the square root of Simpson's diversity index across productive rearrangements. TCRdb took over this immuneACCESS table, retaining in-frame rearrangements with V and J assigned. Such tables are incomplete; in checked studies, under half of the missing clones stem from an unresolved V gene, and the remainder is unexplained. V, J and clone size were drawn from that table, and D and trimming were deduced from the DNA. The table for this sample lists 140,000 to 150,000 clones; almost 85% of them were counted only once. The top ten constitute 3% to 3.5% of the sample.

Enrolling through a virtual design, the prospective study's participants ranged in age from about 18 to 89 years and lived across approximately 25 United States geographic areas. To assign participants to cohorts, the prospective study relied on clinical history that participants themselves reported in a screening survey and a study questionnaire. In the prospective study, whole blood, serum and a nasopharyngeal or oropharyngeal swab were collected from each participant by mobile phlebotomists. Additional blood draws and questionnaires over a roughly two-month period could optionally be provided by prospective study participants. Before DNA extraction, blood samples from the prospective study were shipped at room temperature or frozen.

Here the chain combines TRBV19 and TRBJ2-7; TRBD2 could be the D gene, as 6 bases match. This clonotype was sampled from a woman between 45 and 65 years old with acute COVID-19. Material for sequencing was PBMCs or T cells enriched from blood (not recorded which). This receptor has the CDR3 CASSGGGGRRNEQYF. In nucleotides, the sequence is TGTGCCAGTAGTGGAGGCGGAGGGAGGAGAAACGAGCAGTACTTC. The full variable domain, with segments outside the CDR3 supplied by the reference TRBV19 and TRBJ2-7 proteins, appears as DGGITQSPKYLFRKEGQNVTLSCEQNLNHDAMYWYRQDPGQGLRLIYYSQIVNDFQKGDIAEGYSVSREKKESFPLTVTSAQKNPTAFYLCASSGGGGRRNEQYFGPGTRLTVT.